This T cell receptor (beta chain) emerged from a study of blood T cells in healthy people across ages. The use of a sample-barcoded 5' primer and a J-beta primer mix characterized a second PCR of roughly 7 to 12 cycles. TCRdb redid the calling of the 5' RACE reads with MiXCR, one entry per CDR3 protein. The sample records some 640,000 distinct CDR3 sequences, around half being singletons. The individuals who served as donors were healthy Caucasians living in Russia, aged about 6 to 95. Study-level results: Long-lived donors exceeded aged donors in naive CD4+ cells and diversity.

This clonotype occurred once. What it binds is unknown. Trimming pared 4 bases from V and 5 bases from J, leaving 14 bases between. Germline V gene sequence: CDR1 SGHDT, CDR2 YYEEEE. The CDR3 runs 14 residues. Source material: blood. This receptor was taken from an older woman in good health. The chain joins TRBV5-6 to TRBJ2-3; tentative D call: TRBD1 (5 bases). CDR3 in DNA: TGTGCCAGCAGCCCGGGCCTAGGGGAAGATACGCAGTATTTT. Protein product: CASSPGLGEDTQYF.